These 23 T cell receptor beta chains came from one sample sequenced in a study of CD8+CD57+ T cells in acquired aplastic anemia. Previously, flow cytometry had revealed CD8+CD57+ cell expansion in the patients chosen for sequencing. The template for TCR beta VDJ and CDR3 sequence profiling was genomic DNA. TCRdb independently ran MiXCR on the reads; one entry per CDR3 protein. This sample has 250,000 to 300,000 distinct CDR3 sequences, with 45% to 65% found just once. Sequenced sample: sorted CD4+, CD8+, or CD8+CD57+ T cells (not recorded which) from PBMCs. The receptors originated from a human donor with aplastic anemia.

J is TRBJ2-2 and V is TRBV9, with 9 bases aligning to TRBD1. The V gene end was trimmed by 4 bases and the J gene end by 5 bases; junction bases not matched to a gene: 9. The CDR3 totals 16 residues. CDR1 is SGDLS, CDR2 YYNGEE, per germline. CDR3 DNA sequence: TGTGCCAGCAGCCCTCGGACAGGGGTCGAGACCGGGGAGCTGTTTTTT. This codes for CASSPRTGVETGELFF.

Remarks on this clonotype: A junction boundary mismatches the germline segment, possibly from a read error. The chain is built from TRBV5-1 and TRBJ2-1; the match to TRBD2 covers 7 bases. The CDR3 length is 16 residues. Germline assignment: CDR1 SGHRS and CDR2 YFSETQ. The CDR3 spells CASSLDAGRLYSEQFF. CDR3 in DNA: TGCGCCAGCAGCTTGGATGCCGGGAGGCTATACAGTGAGCAGTTCTTC.

In this sample, this clonotype turned up a few times. J is TRBJ2-7 and V is TRBV12-3 or TRBV12-4, with unresolved D. CDR3 size: 12 residues. V was shortened by 3 bases and J by 5 bases, with 8 bases between the two germline ends. CDR3 nucleotide sequence: TGTGCCAGCAGTTTGGTCCCCCACGAGCAGTACTTC. As protein: CASSLVPHEQYF.

V is TRBV7-7 and J is TRBJ2-2; 9 bases align to TRBD1. Germline CDR1 reads SSHAT; CDR2 reads FNYEAQ (reference sequence). With 11 bases clipped from V and 1 base from J, the junction kept 2 bases outside the gene matches. The CDR3 has 13 amino acids. CDR3 sequence reads: CAVDRGNTGELFF. The CDR3 nucleotides read TGTGCCGTGGACAGGGGGAACACCGGGGAGCTGTTTTTT.

This clonotype has ten or more counts. The chain links TRBV6-6 to TRBJ1-2; 7 bases line up with TRBD1. Germline trimming cut 5 bases from V and 4 bases from J; bases unmatched to any gene: 16. In germline, CDR1 is MNHNY, CDR2 SVGAGI (reference sequence). The CDR3 contains 17 residues. The CDR3 DNA is TGTGCCAGCAGTGAGACAGGGTGGCCCCTCGGCAGCTATGGCTACACCTTC. This encodes CASSETGWPLGSYGYTF.

This clonotype was picked up many times. The chain joins TRBV3-1 to TRBJ2-4; unclear D gene. CDR1 and CDR2 from the germline V gene are LGHDT and YNNKEL (reference sequence). The CDR3 length is 16 residues. V lost 1 base and J lost 0, with 10 bases in between. CDR3 bases: TGTGCCAGCAGCCAAGCGAGTAGACTAGCCAAAAACATTCAGTACTTC. Its translation is CASSQASRLAKNIQYF.

This clonotype was seen just once. This CDR3 is CASSLLGGRWEDTQYF. The CDR3 region has the DNA TGTGCCAGCAGCCTACTGGGCGGGAGGTGGGAAGATACGCAGTATTTT. The chain is built from TRBV7-3 and TRBJ2-3; the match to TRBD2 covers 8 bases. Germline V gene lookup returns CDR1 SGHTA and CDR2 FQGTGA. Trimming at V came to 5 bases and at J to 5 bases, leaving 12 bases not matched to a gene. The CDR3 is 16 amino acids.

This rearrangement joins TRBV7-8 to TRBJ1-5; the D gene is possibly TRBD1 (5 bases). Germline-derived CDR1 and CDR2 are SGHVS and FQNEAQ. With 1 base removed from V and 5 bases from J, the gap between germline ends came to 9 bases. CDR3 length equals 14 residues. This CDR3 is CASSLGQSDQPQHF. The CDR3 nucleotides are TGTGCCAGCAGCTTAGGACAGAGCGATCAGCCCCAGCATTTT. The full variable domain, in which reference TRBV7-8 and TRBJ1-5 provide the parts outside the CDR3, is GAGVSQSPRYKVAKRGQDVALRCDPISGHVSLFWYQQALGQGPEFLTYFQNEAQLDKSGLPSDRFFAERPEGSVSTLKIQRTQQEDSAVYLCASSLGQSDQPQHFGDGTRLSIL.

V gene TRBV6-4 combines with J gene TRBJ2-3; a weak D match, TRBD2 (5 bases). This CDR3 spans 14 amino acids. Trimming removed 3 bases from V and 6 bases from J, with 13 bases in between. In germline, CDR1 is MRHNA, CDR2 SNTAGT. This CDR3 reads CASSEKLEGDTQYF. In DNA, the CDR3 is TGTGCCAGCAGTGAGAAACTAGAGGGCGATACGCAGTATTTT.

CDR3 in DNA: TGCAGTGCTAGATCCCCAGGCACAGGGGCTTATGGCTACACCATATATTTT. It specifies CSARSPGTGAYGYTIYF. The chain uses TRBV20-1 and TRBJ1-3; 7 nucleotides match TRBD1. The V gene's germline CDR1 is DFQATT and CDR2 SNEGSKA (reference sequence). The CDR3 has 17 residues. The ends lost 2 bases at V and 8 bases at J; junction bases unmatched: 18.

Details on this clonotype: At one boundary the junction diverges from the germline segment, which might be a read error. The chain carries TRBV20-1 and TRBJ2-5; D is perhaps TRBD2 (5 bases). The CDR3 has 10 amino acids. Germline V gene data show CDR1 as DFQATT and CDR2 as SNEGSKA (reference sequence). The CDR3, as DNA: TGCAGTGGATTGAGGGAGAACCAGTACTTC. Translating gives CSGLRENQYF.

CDR3 region: CATSDGVRYGYTF. The DNA of the CDR3 is TGTGCCACCAGTGATGGGGTGCGGTATGGCTACACCTTC. The chain links TRBV24-1 to TRBJ1-2; D is ambiguous. CDR1 is KGHDR and CDR2 is SFDVKD in the germline V gene. The CDR3 spans 13 residues. V was shortened by 3 bases and J by 5 bases, with 9 bases between the two germline ends.

As to this clonotype: A much larger clonotype is one base distant, so this may be a read error. V and J are TRBV28 and TRBJ2-7, with TRBD1 matching over 8 bases. The CDR3 is made up of 15 amino acids. CDR1 and CDR2 from the germline V gene are MDHEN and SYDVKM. This CDR3 reads CSSSSLLGQGYEQYF. DNA for the CDR3: TGTTCCAGCAGTTCTCTACTCGGACAGGGATACGAGCAGTACTTC. Full variable domain (rest looked up from reference TRBV28 and TRBJ2-7): DVKVTQSSRYLVKRTGEKVFLECVQDMDHENMFWYRQDPGLGLRLIYFSYDVKMKEKGDIPEGYSVSREKKERFSLILESASTNQTSMYLCSSSSLLGQGYEQYFGPGTRLTVT.

This chain uses TRBV2 with TRBJ1-2, with 10 bases fitting TRBD1. This CDR3 is 18 amino acids long. The trim removed 4 bases at V and 0 bases at J, leaving 11 bases unmatched. Germline V CDR1 and CDR2: SNHLY, FYNNEI. The CDR3 loop is CASSVPRDRGAANYGYTF. CDR3 coding DNA: TGTGCCAGCAGTGTACCGCGGGACAGGGGAGCAGCTAACTATGGCTACACCTTC.

Only a few counts were recorded for this clonotype. The rearrangement links TRBV7-2 to TRBJ2-2; D is unclear. The CDR3 is 14 residues long. Germline CDR1 SGHTA, CDR2 FQGNSA. Trimming took off 5 bases at V and 1 base at J, with 8 bases between the two ends. CDR3 coding DNA: TGTGCCAGCAGCCCTACAATGAACACCGGGGAGCTGTTTTTT. Translated: CASSPTMNTGELFF.

The chain employs TRBV9 and TRBJ1-1, with D perhaps TRBD1 (5 bases). The germline CDR1 and CDR2 sequences are SGDLS and YYNGEE. This CDR3 comprises 14 residues. Trimming pared 2 bases from V and 6 bases from J, leaving 14 bases between. As DNA, the CDR3 is TGTGCCAGCAGCGTTGGACTAGCGGGGGCTGAAGCTTTCTTT. Protein product: CASSVGLAGAEAFF.

V usage is TRBV11-2 and J usage is TRBJ1-2; D is undetermined. V lost 1 base and J lost 3, with 12 bases in between. The CDR3 extends over 15 amino acids. Per the germline V gene, CDR1 is SGHAT and CDR2 is FQNNGV. DNA for the CDR3: TGTGCCAGCAGCTTAGGACGGCCTGGTGACTATGGCTACACCTTC. This gives the protein CASSLGRPGDYGYTF.

V gene TRBV5-4 combines with J gene TRBJ2-7, with TRBD2 as a possible D gene (6 bases). V was pared by 0 bases and J by 9 bases, with 13 bases between. There are 13 residues in the CDR3. Germline CDR1 and CDR2: SGHNT and YYREEE (reference sequence). The CDR3, as DNA: TGTGCCAGCAGCTTGGCCGGGGGAACGGTGCAGTACTTC. Translation gives CASSLAGGTVQYF.

This clonotype was counted ten times or more. V is TRBV27 and J is TRBJ2-7; 8 nucleotides line up with TRBD1. Trimming cost V 1 base and J 6 bases; bases outside gene matches: 5. Looked up from germline, CDR1 is MNHEY and CDR2 is SMNVEV (reference sequence). The CDR3 extends over 14 amino acids. Here the CDR3 reads CASSLYRGFIEQYF. The CDR3 DNA sequence: TGTGCCAGCAGTTTATACAGGGGGTTTATCGAGCAGTACTTC.

This clonotype was found many times. The chain combines TRBV11-3 with TRBJ2-1; 12 bases are a match to TRBD1. Germline-derived CDR1 and CDR2 are SGHNT and YENEEA. This CDR3 is built from 20 residues. V shed 2 bases, J shed 6 bases, and the junction held 17 bases outside the gene matches. The CDR3 reads CASSLPGTGGKGFLGNEQFF. In DNA, the CDR3 is TGTGCCAGCAGCTTACCCGGGACAGGGGGCAAAGGGTTCCTAGGCAATGAGCAGTTCTTC.

There are many counts of this clonotype. The V call is TRBV20-1, the J call TRBJ1-6, with D hard to call. CDR1 is DFQATT, CDR2 SNEGSKA, per germline (reference sequence). Trimming left V 3 bases short and J 6 bases short, with 9 bases between. The CDR3 runs to 13 residues. The DNA for the CDR3 is TGCAGTGCTAGCGGGATCAGTAATTCACCCCTCCACTTT. Protein product: CSASGISNSPLHF.

This clonotype was recorded at least ten times. CDR3 region: CASSQGGGGELFF. CDR3 bases: TGTGCCAGCAGCCAAGGCGGGGGAGGGGAGCTGTTTTTT. The chain has TRBV3-1 and TRBJ2-2; 7 nucleotides line up with TRBD2. Germline CDR1 LGHDT, CDR2 YNNKEL (reference sequence). The CDR3 totals 13 residues. V was clipped by 1 base and J by 8 bases; unmatched bases: 1.

The rearrangement joins TRBV19 to TRBJ2-7; D may be TRBD1 or TRBD2 (5 bases each). V was shortened by 5 bases and J by 2 bases, with 13 bases between the two germline ends. CDR3 length: 14 amino acids. CDR1 and CDR2 from the germline V gene are LNHDA and SQIVND (reference sequence). The CDR3 protein is CASSFPGRTYEQYF. The CDR3 nucleotides read TGTGCCAGTAGTTTTCCGGGACGGACCTACGAGCAGTACTTC.